This T cell receptor (beta chain) was retrieved from a study of a mutant IDH1 vaccine in newly diagnosed glioma. Study at large: Patients began vaccination 4-6 weeks after radiotherapy alone, or with temozolomide cycles. Treated patients, around 60% male and approximately 38% female, averaged around 40 years of age.

V shed 7 bases and J 1 base; nucleotides not matched to a gene: 11. The CDR3 contains 16 residues. Per the germline V gene, CDR1 is SGHAT and CDR2 is FQNNGV. TCRdb's table, derived via immunoSEQ multiplex PCR, lists solely in-frame clones and lacks some. The sample carries tens of thousands of clones, about 81% recorded once. Time point of the sample: week 11, during vaccination. Every single dose of the vaccine, 300 ug of mutant IDH1 20-mer peptide, came with topical imiquimod. About this clone itself: Antigen specificity is unknown.

This TCR derives from a woman in her fifties or sixties with glioma. The chain joins TRBV11-2 to TRBJ1-1; TRBD1 matches 8 bases. The sample was PBMCs, taken from a glioma patient whose treatment included an IDH1 peptide vaccine. The chain's CDR3 is CASISLSGGRNTEAFF. The CDR3 DNA reads as TGTGCCAGCATTTCTCTCTCAGGGGGCAGGAACACTGAAGCTTTCTTT.